This entry lists 13 T cell receptor beta chains sequenced from one sample in a study of technical replicates of blood from four donors. Repertoires were generated with immunoSEQ multiplex PCR, while TCRdb's copy carries only in-frame clones and drops some. The sample lists tens of thousands of clones, roughly 92% occurring once. Sequencing was carried out using T cells isolated from PBMCs. The receptor set was obtained from a human donor in good health.

The genes are TRBV5-4 and TRBJ2-7; TRBD2 matches at 8 bases. The CDR3 sequence is 15 residues long. With 0 bases clipped from V and 5 bases from J, the junction kept 7 bases outside the gene matches. From germline, CDR1 is SGHNT and CDR2 YYREEE (reference sequence). The CDR3, as DNA: TGTGCCAGCAGCTTGGCAGGACTAGCTAGGGACGAGCAGTACTTC. It encodes CASSLAGLARDEQYF. Filled out from reference TRBV5-4 and TRBJ2-7, the complete variable domain reads ETGVTQSPTHLIKTRGQQVTLRCSSQSGHNTVSWYQQALGQGPQFIFQYYREEENGRGNFPPRFSGLQFPNYSSELNVNALELDDSALYLCASSLAGLARDEQYFGPGTRLTVT.

This clone was found once. CDR3 region: CASSVTLTHNEQFF. The CDR3 DNA reads TGTGCCAGTAGCGTGACACTTACTCACAATGAGCAGTTCTTC. The rearrangement uses TRBV19 and TRBJ2-1; no clear D. Germline loops: CDR1 LNHDA, CDR2 SQIVND (reference sequence). The CDR3 loop spans 14 amino acids. The V end was cut by 6 bases, the J end by 5 bases, with 14 bases between.

This sequence joins TRBV30 and TRBJ2-1, with TRBD2 identical over 10 bases. This CDR3 is built from 14 residues. The germline gives CDR1 GTSNPN, CDR2 SVGIG (reference sequence). V gave up 2 bases and J gave up 6 bases; unmatched junction bases: 4. CDR3 region: CAWSYLAGANEQFF. The CDR3 DNA is TGTGCCTGGAGTTACCTAGCGGGAGCCAATGAGCAGTTCTTC.

The genes are TRBV6-5 and TRBJ1-1; weak D call: TRBD1 (5 bases). This CDR3 contains 13 residues. CDR1 and CDR2 (germline): MNHEY, SVGAGI. V lost 6 bases, J lost 6 bases, and 14 bases lay in between. The chain's CDR3 is CASRQGQMSEAFF. CDR3 coding DNA: TGTGCCAGCAGACAAGGACAAATGTCTGAAGCTTTCTTT.

The chain links TRBV2 to TRBJ2-1, with no clear D. With 3 bases removed from V and 3 bases from J, the gap between germline ends came to 9 bases. Germline V CDR1 and CDR2: SNHLY, FYNNEI. The CDR3 totals 14 residues. CDR3: CASSDREDYNEQFF. The DNA for the CDR3 is TGTGCCAGCAGTGATAGAGAAGACTACAATGAGCAGTTCTTC.

This chain connects TRBV9 to TRBJ2-1, with D possibly TRBD2 on 6 matching bases. This CDR3 has 18 amino acids. CDR1 and CDR2 (germline): SGDLS, YYNGEE. The V gene lost 3 bases and the J gene lost 4 bases, with 23 bases spanning the gap. The CDR3 region has the DNA TGTGCCAGCAGCGCCCCCCTTCACGGGGGAGGATCTTACAATGAGCAGTTCTTC. Its translation: CASSAPLHGGGSYNEQFF.

V gene TRBV7-8 combines with J gene TRBJ1-1, with 8 nucleotides matching TRBD1. Germline V gene data show CDR1 as SGHVS and CDR2 as FQNEAQ. There are 17 residues in the CDR3. J lost 3 bases, V lost 2 bases, and 11 bases had no gene match. For the CDR3, the DNA is TGTGCCAGCAGCTTACAGGGGGCGCGATTTAGTTACACTGAAGCTTTCTTT. Its translation: CASSLQGARFSYTEAFF.

The J gene is TRBJ2-7, the V gene TRBV5-1; 9 nucleotides match TRBD2. The germline gives CDR1 SGHRS, CDR2 YFSETQ. V lost 2 bases, J lost 6 bases, and 12 bases stayed unmatched. This CDR3 is 16 amino acids long. CDR3 residues: CASSFTGTSSYGEQYF. The CDR3 DNA sequence: TGCGCCAGCAGCTTTACCGGGACTAGCAGTTACGGCGAGCAGTACTTC.

The chain recombines TRBV11-3 with TRBJ2-7, with D possibly TRBD1 on 6 matching bases. The V end lost 3 bases, the J end lost 3 bases, and 15 bases lay between the germline ends. CDR3 length: 15 residues. CDR1 is SGHNT, CDR2 YENEEA, per germline. The CDR3 DNA sequence: TGTGCCAGCAGCTTGCACGGGACACGGGACTACGAGCAGTACTTC. It specifies CASSLHGTRDYEQYF.

DNA of the CDR3: TGTGCCAGCAGCTTGGGGAGCCCGGGACTAGCCGCCCACGAGCAGTACTTC. As protein: CASSLGSPGLAAHEQYF. This chain joins TRBV11-2 and TRBJ2-7; 9 bases are a match to TRBD2. Trimming removed 3 bases from V and 5 bases from J; junction bases left unmatched: 14. The CDR3 has 17 residues. Germline V lookup: CDR1 SGHAT, CDR2 FQNNGV.

The rearrangement joins TRBV28 to TRBJ1-5, with D unclear. The CDR3 is 16 residues long. In germline, CDR1 is MDHEN, CDR2 SYDVKM. The V end lost 3 bases, the J end lost 3 bases, and 15 bases lay between the germline ends. The CDR3 bases are TGTGCCAGCAGTTTCCGCGGTATAAACCTCAATCAGCCCCAGCATTTT. Translation: CASSFRGINLNQPQHF.

V and J are TRBV10-3 and TRBJ2-7; weak D call: TRBD2 (6 bases). The CDR3 extends over 16 amino acids. V lost 4 bases and J lost 0, with 16 bases in between. Germline CDR1 and CDR2: ENHRY and SYGVKD. CDR3 bases: TGTGCCATCAGTGCCTATGCGGGAAGGAGCTCCTACGAGCAGTACTTC. It is translated as CAISAYAGRSSYEQYF.

V and J are TRBV5-4 and TRBJ1-2; 10 positions match TRBD1. Germline assignment: CDR1 SGHNT and CDR2 YYREEE (reference sequence). The V and J ends lost 4 bases and 5 bases, in that order; junction bases with no gene match: 8. The CDR3 loop spans 15 amino acids. CDR3 sequence: CASSQPGTGAYGYTF. The DNA for the CDR3 is TGTGCCAGCAGCCAACCCGGGACAGGGGCTTATGGCTACACCTTC.